The source of this TCR beta chain is a study of response to subunit inactivated influenza vaccine. Whole-study results and caveats: Seasonal influenza vaccination, on each occasion, was suggested by the authors to recruit few new T cells.

The length of the CDR3 is 12 residues. From germline, CDR1 is SQVTM and CDR2 ANQGSEA. The V gene end was trimmed by 7 bases and the J gene end by 7 bases; junction bases not matched to a gene: 7. MiXCR, applied by TCRdb to the RT-PCR reads, yields one record per CDR3 protein. The sample contains about 650,000 distinct CDR3 sequences, around 16% of which appear only once. On this clonotype: Its antigen is undetermined.

The sequencing here drew on PBMCs from blood, taken less than 13 days after vaccination. The source of this sequence is a man in his fifties or sixties who received an inactivated influenza vaccine. The chain uses TRBV29-1 and TRBJ2-4; 7 positions match TRBD1. The CDR3 DNA is TGCAGCGCAAACAGGGGAGCGAACATTCAGTACTTC. This sequence encodes CSANRGANIQYF.